Listed here is a single T cell receptor (beta chain). The antigen is not known. Germline trimming cut 5 bases from V and 9 bases from J; bases unmatched to any gene: 7. There are 13 residues in the CDR3. Study-level points and caveats: The larger cohort examined one V-J beta rearrangement, not whole repertoires. Greatest tumor Treg TCR overlap was with tumor naive CD4+ cells. The TCR gene usage of tumor memory CD4+ T cells clustered together with blood and lymph node memory CD4+ cells and with lymph node naive CD4+ cells.

Tregs were sorted as CD4+CD25+CD127-/low cells. Full-length variable regions came from constant-region reverse primers plus semi-nested Nested Universal Primer A PCR. Each CDR3 protein is one row after TCRdb ran MiXCR on the 5' RACE reads. The repertoire includes 9,500 to 15,000 distinct CDR3 sequences, roughly 50% of them detected once, and about 12% sits in the top ten. Source material: tumor-infiltrating Tregs sorted from the breast tumor. V usage is TRBV12-3 or TRBV12-4 and J usage is TRBJ2-1; TRBD2 aligns across 7 bases. The TCR sequence derives from a female donor with breast cancer. In DNA, the CDR3 is TGTGCCAGCAGTCTGGGACTATACGGTGAGCAGTTCTTC. Translating it yields CASSLGLYGEQFF.